These 14 T cell receptor beta chains originate from one sample sequenced in a study of vaccination and CD4 T cells after COVID-19. These receptors' targets are unknown. The Oncomine TCR Beta short-read assay was applied to DNA of cultured CD4+ T cells. From the PCR reads, TCRdb called clonotypes with MiXCR, one entry per CDR3 protein. The sample shows about 15,000 distinct CDR3 sequences, 25% to 35% of them seen only once. Specified treatment: 10-day PBMC culture with coronavirus spike peptide pools or control peptides (ViraFEST assay). Sequencing was carried out using cultured CD4+ T cells from blood. The source is a human donor with COVID-19.

The V call is TRBV6-2 or TRBV6-3, the J call TRBJ1-2, with 10 bases lining up with TRBD1. Germline loops: CDR1 MNHEY, CDR2 SVGEGT. Germline trimming cut 4 bases from V and 4 bases from J; bases unmatched to any gene: 3. The CDR3 has 14 residues. This CDR3 reads CASSSRQGAYGYTF. CDR3 sequence (DNA): TGTGCCAGCAGTTCTCGACAGGGGGCCTATGGCTACACCTTC.

This clonotype was found a few times. This rearrangement joins TRBV10-1 to TRBJ2-3; 11 positions match TRBD2. V lost 5 bases and J lost 5; bases outside the gene matches: 9. Per germline, CDR1 WNHNN and CDR2 SYGVQD (reference sequence). This CDR3 has 16 amino acids. The CDR3 DNA sequence: TGCGCCAGCAGTTCGTATCTAGCGGGGGGAGTAGATACGCAGTATTTT. Protein product: CASSSYLAGGVDTQYF.

The chain couples TRBV6-5 to TRBJ2-5; D is perhaps TRBD1 or TRBD2 (5 bases each). Germline assignment: CDR1 MNHEY and CDR2 SVGAGI. The CDR3 is made up of 15 amino acids. The V and J ends lost 3 bases and 7 bases respectively, with 18 bases between them. CDR3 in DNA: TGTGCCAGCAGTTATGACCCGGGACCCAGTGTGACCCAGTACTTC. Amino acids: CASSYDPGPSVTQYF.

The DNA for the CDR3 is TGTGCCACCAGAAGAGGGACAGGGGGTGTCCATGGCTACACCTTC. Its translation: CATRRGTGGVHGYTF. This chain connects TRBV24-1 to TRBJ1-2; 11 bases match TRBD1. Germline V gene data show CDR1 as KGHDR and CDR2 as SFDVKD. The CDR3 extends over 15 amino acids. V lost 7 bases and J lost 6; bases outside the gene matches: 9.

In this sample, this clonotype is medium-sized. V gene TRBV7-2 combines with J gene TRBJ2-7, with D uncertain. The V end was cut by 1 base, the J end by 4 bases, with 5 bases between. Per the germline V gene, CDR1 is SGHTA and CDR2 is FQGNSA. This CDR3 has 12 amino acids. This chain's CDR3 is CASSLGRYEQYF. Here the CDR3 DNA reads TGTGCCAGCAGCTTAGGCAGGTACGAGCAGTACTTC.

This clonotype has more than one count but fewer than ten. The gene calls are TRBV29-1 and TRBJ2-3; maybe TRBD2 (5 bases). The CDR3 length is 15 residues. With 1 base removed from V and 4 bases from J, the gap between germline ends came to 15 bases. CDR1 is SQVTM and CDR2 is ANQGSEA in the germline V gene. CDR3 residues: CSVEVPGFRSDTQYF. In nucleotides, the CDR3 is TGCAGCGTTGAAGTACCGGGGTTTCGTTCAGATACGCAGTATTTT.

The rearrangement links TRBV20-1 to TRBJ2-1; D is uncertain. The CDR3 loop spans 14 amino acids. Trimming shortened V by 6 bases and J by 8 bases, and 20 bases separated the two germline ends. Germline values: CDR1 DFQATT, CDR2 SNEGSKA (reference sequence). CDR3 sequence: CSAVGNRRGDEQFF. Written as DNA, the CDR3 is TGCAGTGCGGTTGGGAACCGACGTGGGGATGAGCAGTTCTTC.

This clonotype was counted between two and nine times. The rearrangement uses TRBV20-1 and TRBJ1-6; no clear D. Germline-derived CDR1 and CDR2 are DFQATT and SNEGSKA (reference sequence). The CDR3 spans 15 residues. Trimming cost V 3 bases and J 9 bases, with 18 bases left between them. This CDR3 is CSASGVGIQSSPLHF. The CDR3 DNA reads TGCAGTGCTAGTGGAGTCGGCATTCAGAGTTCACCCCTCCACTTT.

The rearrangement joins TRBV5-1 to TRBJ2-2, with a tentative D call TRBD2 (6 bases). V lost 3 bases and J lost 2, with 11 bases in between. Germline CDR1 SGHRS, CDR2 YFSETQ. CDR3 size: 15 residues. The chain's CDR3 is CASSYTGGNTGELFF. In nucleotides, the CDR3 is TGCGCCAGCAGCTACACCGGGGGTAACACCGGGGAGCTGTTTTTT.

This clonotype was seen more than once but under ten times. V and J are TRBV29-1 and TRBJ1-2, with D possibly being TRBD1 (5 bases). V was pared by 3 bases and J by 6 bases, with 11 bases between. The CDR3 consists of 12 residues. Per the germline V gene, CDR1 is SQVTM and CDR2 is ANQGSEA. CDR3 region: CSVDREAHGYTF. CDR3 nucleotides: TGCAGCGTTGACAGGGAGGCTCATGGCTACACCTTC.

This sequence joins TRBV12-5 and TRBJ1-5; possible D gene TRBD1, 6 bases. Trimming took 4 bases from V and 6 from J, leaving 13 bases between them. Germline CDR1 is LGHNT and CDR2 is FRNRAP. The CDR3 runs to 14 residues. The CDR3 nucleotides are TGTGCTAGTGGTTCGGGGGGGGCGGGTCAGCCCCAGCATTTT. Protein sequence: CASGSGGAGQPQHF.

This clonotype came up a few times. CDR3 loop: CASSGSGTGAGGYTF. The DNA of the CDR3 is TGTGCCAGCAGCGGCTCCGGGACAGGGGCGGGAGGCTACACCTTC. The chain joins TRBV28 to TRBJ1-2, with 10 bases identical to TRBD1. CDR1 is MDHEN and CDR2 is SYDVKM in the germline V gene. Trimming at V came to 6 bases and at J to 8 bases, leaving 12 bases not matched to a gene. This CDR3 comprises 15 residues.

This rearrangement joins TRBV19 to TRBJ1-3, with TRBD1 identical over 8 bases. V was pared by 5 bases and J by 0 bases, with 3 bases of the junction left unmatched. Germline V lookup: CDR1 LNHDA, CDR2 SQIVND (reference sequence). The CDR3 loop spans 15 amino acids. In DNA, the CDR3 is TGTGCCAGTAGTGGACAGGGTAGCTCTGGAAACACCATATATTTT. Protein product: CASSGQGSSGNTIYF.

The chain is built from TRBV15 and TRBJ2-3; possible D gene TRBD2, 7 bases. This CDR3 contains 15 residues. V was clipped by 4 bases and J by 6 bases, with 17 bases between them. From germline, CDR1 is LNHNV and CDR2 YYDKDF (reference sequence). The CDR3 sequence is CATSTYGGLRDTQYF. In DNA form, the CDR3 reads TGTGCCACCAGCACCTACGGGGGGCTCCGGGATACGCAGTATTTT.